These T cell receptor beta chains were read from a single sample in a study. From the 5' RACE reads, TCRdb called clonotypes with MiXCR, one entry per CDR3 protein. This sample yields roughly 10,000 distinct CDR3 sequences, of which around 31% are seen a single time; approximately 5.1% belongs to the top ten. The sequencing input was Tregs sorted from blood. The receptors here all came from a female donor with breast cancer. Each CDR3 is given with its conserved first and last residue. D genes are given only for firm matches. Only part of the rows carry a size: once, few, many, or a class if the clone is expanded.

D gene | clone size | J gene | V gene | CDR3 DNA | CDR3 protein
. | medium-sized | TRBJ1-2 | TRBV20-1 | TGCAGTGCTAGAGTGGGACAAGTACCATATGGCTACACCTTC | CSARVGQVPYGYTF
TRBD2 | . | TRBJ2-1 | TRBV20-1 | TGCAGTGCTAGAGACGCGACTAGCGGGAGCACTGAGCAGTTCTTC | CSARDATSGSTEQFF
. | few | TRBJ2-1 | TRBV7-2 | TGTGCCAGCAGCCCCGTCAATGAGCAGTTCTTC | CASSPVNEQFF
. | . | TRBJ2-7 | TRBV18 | TGTGCCAACTCACTGGTCAGGGATCCAACCTACGAGCAGTACTTC | CANSLVRDPTYEQYF
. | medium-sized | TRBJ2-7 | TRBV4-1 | TGCGCCAGCAGCCAAGAGGCGTCTACGGTGCAGTACTTC | CASSQEASTVQYF
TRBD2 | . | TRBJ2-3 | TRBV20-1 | TGCAGTGCTACTGGGACTAGCGGGAGGGCCCGTCATACGCAGTATTTT | CSATGTSGRARHTQYF
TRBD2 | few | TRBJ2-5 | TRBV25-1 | TGTGCCAGCAGTGAGTCGCGGGAGGGCGGAGAGACCCAGTACTTC | CASSESREGGETQYF
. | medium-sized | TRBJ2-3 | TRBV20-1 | TGCAGTGCTAGAGGACTATTTGGGTACACAGATACGCAGTATTTT | CSARGLFGYTDTQYF
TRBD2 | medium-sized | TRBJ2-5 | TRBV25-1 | TGTGCCAGCACTAGAGGGCACGGAGGACAGCGGGGGGAGACCCAGTACTTC | CASTRGHGGQRGETQYF
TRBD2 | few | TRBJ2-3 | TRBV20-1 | TGCAGTGCTTCTAGCGGGAACGCAGATACGCAGTATTTT | CSASSGNADTQYF
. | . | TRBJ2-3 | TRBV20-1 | TGCAGTGCTAGTGATGGGGGACAAAAACACCTCACAGATACGCGGTATTTT | CSASDGGQKHLTDTRYF
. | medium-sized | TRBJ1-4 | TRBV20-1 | TGCAGTGCTAGGAGAGATCGGGAAAAACTGTTTTTT | CSARRDREKLFF
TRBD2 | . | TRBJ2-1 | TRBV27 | TGTGCCAGCAGTCTCGGACTAGCGGAGTACAATGAGCAGTTCTTC | CASSLGLAEYNEQFF
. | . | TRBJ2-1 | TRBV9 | TGTGCCAGCAGCGTACAAAGCTCCTACAATGAGCAGTTCTTC | CASSVQSSYNEQFF
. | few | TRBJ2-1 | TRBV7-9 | TGTGCCAGCAGCGCCCGGGGAGCGGGTTACAATGAGCAGTTCTTC | CASSARGAGYNEQFF
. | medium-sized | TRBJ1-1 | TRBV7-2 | TGTGCCAGCAGCTCTTCTTCCCTGGGCTGGACTGAAGCTTTCTTT | CASSSSSLGWTEAFF
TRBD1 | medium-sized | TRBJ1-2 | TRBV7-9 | TGTGCCAGCAGCTTGGGACAGGGGTTGGGCTACACCTTC | CASSLGQGLGYTF
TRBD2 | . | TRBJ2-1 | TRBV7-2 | TGTGCCAGCAGCTTACCCGGCGGGAGGGCCTACAATGAGCAGTTCTTC | CASSLPGGRAYNEQFF
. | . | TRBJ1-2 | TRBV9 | TGTGCCAGCAGCGTAGGAAGGTCGGACTACACCTTC | CASSVGRSDYTF
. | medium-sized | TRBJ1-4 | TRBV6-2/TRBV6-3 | TGTGCCAGCCGGAGCTTGGGAGCGGGAAAACTGTTTTTT | CASRSLGAGKLFF
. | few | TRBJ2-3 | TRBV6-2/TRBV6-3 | TGTGCCAGCAGGGCAAGGAGGGATACGCAGTATTTT | CASRARRDTQYF
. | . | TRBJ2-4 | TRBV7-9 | TGTGCCAGCAGCTTATTCGGGGTTGGGTCCAAAAACATTCAGTACTTC | CASSLFGVGSKNIQYF
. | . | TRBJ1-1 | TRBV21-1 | TGTGCCAGCAGCAAAGGCCCCATGGGTAGAAGCCTTGAAGCTTTCTTT | CASSKGPMGRSLEAFF
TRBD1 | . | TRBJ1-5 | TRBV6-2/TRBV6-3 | TGTGCCAGCAGTTTCCCGGGACAGAGTCTGTATAGCAATCAGCCCCAGCATTTT | CASSFPGQSLYSNQPQHF
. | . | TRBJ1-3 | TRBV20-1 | TGCAGTGTTGGGTTGGGGTCACCTTCATCTGGAAACACCATATATTTT | CSVGLGSPSSGNTIYF
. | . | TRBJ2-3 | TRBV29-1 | TGCAGCGTTGTCGGCGGGAGCACAGATACGCAGTATTTT | CSVVGGSTDTQYF
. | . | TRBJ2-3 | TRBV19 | TGTGCCAGTAGTATGAGCCATAGCACAGATACGCAGTATTTT | CASSMSHSTDTQYF
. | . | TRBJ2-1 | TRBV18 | TGTGCCAGCTCACCACCGATTGGGCACAATGAGCAGTTCTTC | CASSPPIGHNEQFF
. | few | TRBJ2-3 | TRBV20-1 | TGCAGTGCTAGAGATCCGTCTATATCTAGCACAGATACGCAGTATTTT | CSARDPSISSTDTQYF
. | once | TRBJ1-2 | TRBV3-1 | TGTGCCAGCAGCCGAGTGTACAGGGCTCGGGGCTACACCTTC | CASSRVYRARGYTF
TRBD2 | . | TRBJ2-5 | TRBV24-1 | TGTGCCACCAGTGATTACGGCAGGAGCGGACTAGCGGGAGGCCAAGAGACCCAGTACTTC | CATSDYGRSGLAGGQETQYF
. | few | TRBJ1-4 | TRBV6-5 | TGTGCCAGCAGTTACTCGGGGGATCGAAGTGAAAAACTGTTTTTT | CASSYSGDRSEKLFF
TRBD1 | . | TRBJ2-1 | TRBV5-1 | TGCGCCAGCAGCTTACAGGGGATTAATTCGGAGCAGTTCTTC | CASSLQGINSEQFF
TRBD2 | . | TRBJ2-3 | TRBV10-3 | TGTGCCATCAGGAGCGAAGCGGGAACTAGCACAGATACGCAGTATTTT | CAIRSEAGTSTDTQYF
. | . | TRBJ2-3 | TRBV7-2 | TGTGCCTCCCGGAGGGGCGGGAGCACAGATACGCAGTATTTT | CASRRGGSTDTQYF
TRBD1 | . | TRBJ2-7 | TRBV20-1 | TGCAGTGCTAGTCGGGACAGGGCCCCCTACGAGCAGTACTTC | CSASRDRAPYEQYF